A single sample is the source of the 13 T cell receptor beta chains below, sequenced in a study of spatial heterogeneity in lung cancer. TCRdb called the 5' RACE reads again in MiXCR, with one record for every CDR3 protein. The sample holds 6,000 to 8,000 distinct CDR3 sequences, 4.5% to 6.5% seen once. Regarding time point: sample taken at primary tumor resection. Sequencing covered unsorted whole RNA taken from tumor, nontumor lung or frozen PBMC. This specimen was normal lung tissue next to the tumor, taken at surgery. The source is a female donor with early-stage non-small cell lung cancer.

This clonotype is labeled as medium-sized. The library was designed around alpha chains, so this beta chain is a stray read whose abundance carries little weight. This chain uses TRBV18 with TRBJ2-3; 10 bases line up with TRBD2. Trimming took 2 bases from V and 0 from J; bases not matched to a gene: 2. The CDR3 runs 16 residues. Per germline, CDR1 KGHSH and CDR2 LQKENI. The CDR3 coding sequence is TGTGCCAGCTCACCAGGACTAGCGGTGAGCACAGATACGCAGTATTTT. It yields the protein CASSPGLAVSTDTQYF.

By proportion, this clonotype is medium-sized (0.01 to 0.1%). With the library built for alpha chains, this beta chain is off target and its frequency is not meaningful. V usage is TRBV5-4 and J usage is TRBJ1-6, with unresolved D. Germline assignment: CDR1 SGHNT and CDR2 YYREEE (reference sequence). Trimming removed 1 base from V and 7 bases from J, with 3 bases in between. The CDR3 has 12 amino acids. The CDR3 DNA is TGTGCCAGCAGCTTGAAGAATTCACCCCTCCACTTT. Residues: CASSLKNSPLHF.

Ten or more counts support this clonotype. Being off target in a library aimed at alpha chains, this beta chain has a size of little meaning. The rearrangement uses TRBV7-2 and TRBJ2-5; TRBD1 matches at 7 bases. Germline V gene sequence: CDR1 SGHTA, CDR2 FQGNSA. Germline trimming cut 1 base from V and 1 base from J; bases unmatched to any gene: 6. This CDR3 spans 16 amino acids. CDR3 residues: CASSLEYRGSQETQYF. CDR3 nucleotides: TGTGCCAGCAGCTTAGAGTACAGGGGATCCCAAGAGACCCAGTACTTC.

There are many counts of this clonotype. This beta chain appears as a stray read in a library generated for alpha chains; its size is not informative. J is TRBJ1-4 and V is TRBV5-1; D is undetermined. CDR1 and CDR2 (germline): SGHRS, YFSETQ. The CDR3 has 15 amino acids. The V gene lost 0 bases and the J gene lost 7 bases, with 13 bases spanning the gap. CDR3 loop: CASSLVGRVREKLFF. The CDR3 DNA reads as TGCGCCAGCAGCTTGGTCGGGAGGGTTCGTGAAAAACTGTTTTTT.

This clonotype was counted ten times or more. The size of this beta chain means little, since it is a stray read in a library made for alpha chains. This chain uses TRBV6-2 or TRBV6-3 with TRBJ1-1; D remains unclear. Per germline, CDR1 MNHEY and CDR2 SVGEGT. This CDR3 is 13 amino acids long. Deletions cut 10 bases from V and 0 bases from J, with 12 bases between. CDR3 sequence (DNA): TGTGCCATAAAAGCCCACATGAACACTGAAGCTTTCTTT. Amino acid sequence: CAIKAHMNTEAFF.

Of note for this clonotype: Compared with germline, one end of the junction differs, possibly owing to a read error. The size of this beta chain means little, since it is a stray read in a library made for alpha chains. The J gene is TRBJ2-1, the V gene TRBV12-3 or TRBV12-4; D remains unclear. This CDR3 spans 13 amino acids. The CDR3 is CASRLDSTNEQFF. The CDR3 DNA is TGTGCCAGCAGGTTAGACTCCACCAATGAGCAGTTCTTC.

In this sample, this clonotype turned up many times. Because the library targeted alpha chains, this beta chain is an off-target read whose size means little. The chain combines TRBV20-1 with TRBJ2-1; 10 bases are a match to TRBD2. Germline trimming cut 0 bases from V and 8 bases from J; bases unmatched to any gene: 7. Germline-derived CDR1 and CDR2 are DFQATT and SNEGSKA (reference sequence). The CDR3 is made up of 15 amino acids. The CDR3 DNA reads TGCAGTGCTAGAGATCGGAGCGGGAGGGCCCATGAGCAGTTCTTC. As protein: CSARDRSGRAHEQFF.

This clonotype was observed many times. Within a library made for alpha chains, this beta chain is off target, and its count is uninformative. The chain is built from TRBV5-1 and TRBJ2-2; unclear D gene. The germline gives CDR1 SGHRS, CDR2 YFSETQ. The length of the CDR3 is 14 residues. Trimming left V 4 bases short and J 7 bases short, with 14 bases between. The CDR3 DNA reads as TGCGCCAGCAGCCCCCGTAGCTCCGGCGGGGAGCTGTTTTTT. This sequence encodes CASSPRSSGGELFF.

This clonotype is labeled as medium-sized. The library was prepared for alpha chains; this beta chain is a stray read, so its frequency means little. The chain employs TRBV20-1 and TRBJ2-7; D is unresolved. Germline values: CDR1 DFQATT, CDR2 SNEGSKA (reference sequence). The CDR3 covers 12 residues. V shed 2 bases and J shed 3 bases, with 8 bases lying between them. The CDR3 spells CSARPFNYEQYF. The CDR3 DNA reads TGCAGTGCTAGACCCTTTAACTACGAGCAGTACTTC.

This clonotype occurred once. It may be a read error: a sequence one base away is much more abundant. This beta chain is off target for a library built for alpha chains, so its abundance means little. The chain is built from TRBV2 and TRBJ2-5; tentatively, D is TRBD1 (6 bases). Trimming removed 6 bases from V and 1 base from J, with 12 bases in between. The CDR3 is 14 residues long. CDR1 SNHLY and CDR2 FYNNEI come from the germline V gene. CDR3 protein: CASSLDRLQETQYF. The CDR3 nucleotides are TGTGCCAGCAGCCTTGACAGGCTCCAAGAGACCCAGTACTTC.

This clonotype has a handful of counts. For a library built for alpha chains, this beta chain is a stray read; little rests on its size. The chain is built from TRBV6-6 and TRBJ2-2; no firm D call. The CDR3 has 17 residues. Trimming shortened V by 2 bases and J by 4 bases, and 17 bases separated the two germline ends. CDR1 is MNHNY and CDR2 is SVGAGI in the germline V gene (reference sequence). In DNA, the CDR3 is TGTGCCAGCAGTTACAGGGATCGCGGCGGAAGCACCGGGGAGCTGTTTTTT. Translation: CASSYRDRGGSTGELFF.

Worth noting for this clonotype: The library was prepared for alpha chains; this beta chain is a stray read, so its frequency means little. The rearrangement links TRBV7-2 to TRBJ1-1; D gene ambiguous. V shed 4 bases and J shed 1 base, with 10 bases lying between them. CDR1 is SGHTA and CDR2 is FQGNSA in the germline V gene. The CDR3 has 14 amino acids. The CDR3 protein is CASSSKSGNTEAFF. The CDR3 DNA is TGTGCCAGCAGCTCCAAGAGTGGGAACACTGAAGCTTTCTTT. Variable domain in full (rest from reference TRBV7-2 and TRBJ1-1): GAGVSQSPSNKVTEKGKDVELRCDPISGHTALYWYRQSLGQGLEFLIYFQGNSAPDKSGLPSDRFSAERTGGSVSTLTIQRTQQEDSAVYLCASSSKSGNTEAFFGQGTRLTVV.

This clonotype was seen many times. This beta chain was picked up by a library intended for alpha chains and is off target, so its count carries little meaning. The V gene is TRBV5-8, the J gene TRBJ1-3; the D is unclear. CDR1 and CDR2 (germline): SGHTS, YDEGEE. This CDR3 region has 15 residues. Trimming pared 0 bases from V and 2 bases from J, leaving 9 bases between. The CDR3 loop reads CASSLVSVAGNTIYF. As DNA, the CDR3 is TGTGCCAGCAGCTTGGTGTCGGTGGCTGGAAACACCATATATTTT. The full variable domain, completed using reference TRBV5-8 and TRBJ1-3, is EAGVTQSPTHLIKTRGQQATLRCSPISGHTSVYWYQQALGLGLQFLLWYDEGEERNRGNFPPRFSGRQFPNYSSELNVNALELEDSALYLCASSLVSVAGNTIYFGEGSWLTVV.